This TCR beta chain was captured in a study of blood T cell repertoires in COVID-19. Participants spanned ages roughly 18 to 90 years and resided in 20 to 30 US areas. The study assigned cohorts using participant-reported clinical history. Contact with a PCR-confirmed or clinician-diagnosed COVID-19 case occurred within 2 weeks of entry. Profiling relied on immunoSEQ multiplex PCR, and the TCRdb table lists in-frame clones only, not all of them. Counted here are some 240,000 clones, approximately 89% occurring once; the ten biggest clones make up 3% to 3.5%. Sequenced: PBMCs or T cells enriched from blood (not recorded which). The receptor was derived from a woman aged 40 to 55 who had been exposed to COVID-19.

CDR3 in amino acids: CASSQGTGGYGYTF. The DNA for the CDR3 is TGTGCCAGCAGCCAAGGGACAGGGGGCTATGGCTACACCTTC. V usage is TRBV3-1 (or the pseudogene TRBV3-2) and J usage is TRBJ1-2; 10 positions match TRBD1. Trimming took 1 base from V and 4 from J; bases not matched to a gene: 0. CDR3 length equals 14 residues. Germline V CDR1 and CDR2: LGHDT, YNNKEL (reference sequence).